Presented here are 8 T cell receptor beta chains from one specimen sequenced in a study of blood T cell repertoires in COVID-19. Using immunoSEQ multiplex PCR, the repertoire was profiled, and TCRdb retains in-frame clones only, with some absent. The profile shows around 310,000 clones, around nine tenths of them singletons. The sequencing sample was made of PBMCs or T cells enriched from blood (not recorded which). These receptors all stem from a man aged 25-45 years who had recovered from COVID-19.

The chain uses TRBV11-2 and TRBJ2-5, with 11 positions matching TRBD2. Unmatched junction bases numbered 7, after V lost 3 bases and J lost 4 bases. The germline CDR1 and CDR2 sequences are SGHAT and FQNNGV. This CDR3 region has 16 residues. The CDR3 DNA sequence: TGTGCCAGCAGCTTGTACACTAGCGGGGGACGAGAGACCCAGTACTTC. Translating gives CASSLYTSGGRETQYF.

In this sample, this clone turned up once. The J gene is TRBJ1-6, the V gene TRBV30; 7 nucleotides agree with TRBD1. With V trimmed by 1 base and J by 3 bases, 9 bases remained unmatched. CDR1 and CDR2 (germline): GTSNPN, SVGIG (reference sequence). CDR3 length equals 17 residues. The CDR3 loop is CAWSALGQPLYNSPLHF. For the CDR3, the DNA is TGTGCCTGGAGTGCCTTGGGACAGCCCCTCTATAATTCACCCCTCCACTTT.

The chain links TRBV20-1 to TRBJ2-6; 7 bases fit TRBD1. Trimming removed 3 bases from V and 3 bases from J; junction bases left unmatched: 8. The CDR3 has 16 residues. Germline V gives CDR1 DFQATT, CDR2 SNEGSKA (reference sequence). CDR3 residues: CSASSGQSFGANVLTF. In DNA, the CDR3 is TGCAGTGCTAGTTCGGGACAGTCCTTTGGGGCCAACGTCCTGACTTTC.

V and J are TRBV7-9 and TRBJ2-7, with TRBD2 as a possible D gene (5 bases). CDR1 is SEHNR and CDR2 is FQNEAQ in the germline V gene (reference sequence). CDR3 length: 13 residues. V was shortened by 5 bases and J by 2 bases, with 10 bases between the two germline ends. This chain's CDR3 is CASSRGNAYEQYF. The CDR3 DNA reads as TGTGCCAGCAGCCGAGGGAATGCCTACGAGCAGTACTTC.

The V and J genes are TRBV9 and TRBJ2-1; 12 bases fit TRBD2. This CDR3 region has 15 residues. The germline V gene has CDR1 SGDLS and CDR2 YYNGEE. V gave up 4 bases and J gave up 6 bases; unmatched junction bases: 5. The CDR3 is CASSLLAGGRNEQFF. The DNA of the CDR3 is TGTGCCAGCAGCCTACTAGCGGGGGGACGCAATGAGCAGTTCTTC.

To note about this clone: The same CDR3 also results from other DNA sequences found in this sample. CDR3 amino acids: CASSSTGGYGYTF. CDR3 bases: TGTGCCAGCAGTTCGACAGGGGGCTATGGCTACACCTTC. The chain uses TRBV27 and TRBJ1-2, with 9 bases lining up with TRBD1. Germline V gene lookup returns CDR1 MNHEY and CDR2 SMNVEV (reference sequence). This CDR3 is 13 amino acids long. V dropped 4 bases and J dropped 4; count of bases not matched to a gene: 1.

This chain uses TRBV19 with TRBJ1-1, with D unclear. Between the trimmed V and J ends, which lost 7 bases and 1 base, there was a span of 16 bases. CDR1 LNHDA and CDR2 SQIVND come from the germline V gene (reference sequence). This CDR3 contains 15 residues. The CDR3 is CASTSRGSRNTEAFF. The CDR3 DNA follows: TGTGCCAGTACCTCCAGAGGGAGTAGGAACACTGAAGCTTTCTTT. The whole variable domain, filled in from reference TRBV19 and TRBJ1-1, reads DGGITQSPKYLFRKEGQNVTLSCEQNLNHDAMYWYRQDPGQGLRLIYYSQIVNDFQKGDIAEGYSVSREKKESFPLTVTSAQKNPTAFYLCASTSRGSRNTEAFFGQGTRLTVV.

This chain uses TRBV12-5 with TRBJ2-5, with 9 bases matching TRBD1. Per the germline V gene, CDR1 is LGHNT and CDR2 is FRNRAP. The J segment lost 4 bases and the V segment lost 2 bases, leaving 5 bases of the junction unmatched. The CDR3 has 15 amino acids. The CDR3 loop reads CASGLKGQGGETQYF. The DNA for the CDR3 is TGTGCTAGTGGTTTGAAGGGACAGGGTGGAGAGACCCAGTACTTC.